This T cell receptor beta chain comes out of a study of monozygotic twins with inflammatory bowel disease. Concerning this clonotype: Its antigen is not known.

TCRdb re-called the 5' RACE reads; one entry per CDR3 protein, DNA not given. This sample contains around 190,000 distinct CDR3 sequences. Study-wide results and caveats: IBD patients displayed reduced TCRbeta diversity (inverse Simpson) when set against healthy co-twins.

This CDR3 is built from 13 residues. Germline lookup yields CDR1 MNHEY and CDR2 SVGEGT. Sequenced input: blood. The TCR originated in a human donor with ulcerative colitis or Crohn's disease, or a healthy co-twin of an affected twin (not recorded which). This chain connects TRBV6-2 or TRBV6-3 to TRBJ1-1; the D call of TRBD1 rests on TCRdb alone, since no DNA is present to check it. The CDR3 sequence is CASSYGGYTEAFF.